The subject of this entry is one T cell receptor (beta chain). Trimming cost V 3 bases and J 2 bases, with 10 bases left between them. This CDR3 has 15 amino acids. Per germline, CDR1 MNHEY and CDR2 SMNVEV (reference sequence). The source of the sample is a study of blood T cell repertoires in COVID-19. Study at large: In each case, the material was cDNA or gDNA derived from T cells, B-cell-depleted T cells, or PBMCs.

Here immunoSEQ multiplex PCR was the method, and the copy in TCRdb shows in-frame clones only, minus some. The top ten clones hold approximately 1.4% of a sample with more than 200,000 clones, about 90% of them seen once. This clonotype was obtained from an elderly man with acute or convalescent COVID-19. The gene calls are TRBV27 and TRBJ2-2, with D perhaps matching TRBD1 (5 bases). Specimen: peripheral blood. CDR3 amino acids: CASSFDRRNTGELFF. CDR3 nucleotides: TGTGCCAGCAGTTTCGACAGACGAAACACCGGGGAGCTGTTTTTT.